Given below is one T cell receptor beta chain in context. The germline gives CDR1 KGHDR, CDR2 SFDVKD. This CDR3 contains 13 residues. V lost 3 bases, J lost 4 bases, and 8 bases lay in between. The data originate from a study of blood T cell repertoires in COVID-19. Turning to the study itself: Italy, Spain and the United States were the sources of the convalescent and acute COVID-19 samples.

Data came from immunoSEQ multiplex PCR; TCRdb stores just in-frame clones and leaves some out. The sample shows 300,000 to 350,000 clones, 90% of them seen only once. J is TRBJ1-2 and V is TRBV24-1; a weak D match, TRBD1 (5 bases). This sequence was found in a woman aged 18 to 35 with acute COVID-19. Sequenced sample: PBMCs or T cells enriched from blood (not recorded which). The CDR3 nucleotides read TGTGCCACCAGTGATCAGGGCCGCTATGGCTACACCTTC. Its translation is CATSDQGRYGYTF.